These 8 T cell receptor beta chains were all obtained from the same sample, sequenced in a study of T cell repertoires in cytomegalovirus infection. Each CDR3 protein gets one entry after TCRdb re-called the reads with MiXCR. Counted here are fewer than 300,000 distinct CDR3 sequences, more than 20% occurring once; the ten biggest clones make up about 15%. Material for sequencing was PBMCs. The source of these receptors is a human donor in good health (CMV status not recorded). Some clones in this sample may be carry-over from other donors' samples.

This rearrangement joins TRBV29-1 to TRBJ1-6; D call uncertain. V lost 7 bases to trimming and J lost 0 bases, with 4 bases between them. There are 12 residues in the CDR3. Germline V lookup: CDR1 SQVTM, CDR2 ANQGSEA. CDR3 nucleotide sequence: TGCAGCGCGAGCTCCTATAATTCACCCCTCCACTTT. It encodes CSASSYNSPLHF.

The chain joins TRBV7-4 to TRBJ2-1; TRBD2 agrees at 9 bases. V dropped 5 bases and J dropped 5; count of bases not matched to a gene: 7. This CDR3 is built from 15 residues. The V gene's germline CDR1 is SGHVT and CDR2 SQSDAQ. CDR3 sequence: CASSTGLAYDNEQFF. In DNA form, the CDR3 reads TGTGCCAGCAGCACAGGACTAGCGTACGACAATGAGCAGTTCTTC. Filled out from reference TRBV7-4 and TRBJ2-1, the complete variable domain reads GAGVSQSPRYKVAKRGRDVALRCDSISGHVTLYWYRQTLGQGSEVLTYSQSDAQRDKSGRPSGRFSAERPERSVSTLKIQRTEQGDSAVYLCASSTGLAYDNEQFFGPGTRLTVL.

The chain links TRBV12-3 or TRBV12-4 to TRBJ2-6, with 7 bases identical to TRBD1. This CDR3 has 17 residues. J lost 2 bases, V lost 3 bases, and 7 bases had no gene match. This CDR3 is CASSFQGVVPGANVLTF. The CDR3 nucleotides are TGTGCCAGCAGTTTTCAGGGGGTGGTACCTGGGGCCAACGTCCTGACTTTC.

This clonotype has a count of ten or more. The rearrangement uses TRBV19 and TRBJ2-2; D is unclear. The CDR3 spans 16 residues. Deletions cut 7 bases from V and 0 bases from J, with 15 bases between. CDR1 and CDR2 (germline): LNHDA, SQIVND (reference sequence). CDR3 nucleotides: TGTGCCAGTAACCTGGGGTTCGGCCCGAACACCGGGGAGCTGTTTTTT. Amino acid sequence: CASNLGFGPNTGELFF.

V and J are TRBV24-1 and TRBJ2-3, with 8 bases fitting TRBD1. V shed 0 bases, J shed 1 base, and the junction held 5 bases outside the gene matches. The germline V gene has CDR1 KGHDR and CDR2 SFDVKD. The CDR3 covers 17 residues. The CDR3 region has the DNA TGTGCCACCAGTGATTTGCAGGGGACAGGCGGCACAGATACGCAGTATTTT. Its translation: CATSDLQGTGGTDTQYF.

The gene calls are TRBV7-9 and TRBJ2-7; 9 bases match TRBD1. Unmatched junction bases numbered 17, after V lost 8 bases and J lost 3 bases. Germline CDR1 is SEHNR and CDR2 is FQNEAQ (reference sequence). The length of the CDR3 is 17 residues. The CDR3 DNA is TGTGCCAGCGGATCGAGGGGAGAAGGGACAGGGCGCTACGAGCAGTACTTC. It is translated as CASGSRGEGTGRYEQYF.

This clonotype was detected a few times. The rearrangement uses TRBV5-1 and TRBJ2-2; tentative D call: TRBD2 (5 bases). The CDR3 extends over 13 amino acids. Trimming cost V 6 bases and J 0 bases, with 6 bases left between them. Germline V gene sequence: CDR1 SGHRS, CDR2 YFSETQ. CDR3 in DNA: TGCGCCAGCATAGCGCCGAACACCGGGGAGCTGTTTTTT. Translated: CASIAPNTGELFF.

About this clonotype: A much larger clone differs by one base, so this may be a read error. The CDR3 protein is CASSPAEAATSEKLFF. Written as DNA, the CDR3 is TGTGCCAGCAGTCCCGCCGAGGCGGCAACTAGTGAAAAACTGTTTTTT. The rearrangement uses TRBV12-3 or TRBV12-4 and TRBJ1-4; no reliable D call. This CDR3 is built from 16 residues.